The 18 T cell receptor beta chains presented below share a single source sample, sequenced in a study of T cells expressing NK-cell markers. From the 5' RACE reads, TCRdb lists one entry per CDR3 protein and no DNA. Here the sample table reports around 100,000 distinct CDR3 sequences. Source material: blood T cells: a sorted CD56 or NKG2C T cell subset, CD4+ or CD8+ T cells, or bulk PBMC T cells (not recorded which). The receptors originated from a woman between 18 and 70 years old in good health.

The chain carries TRBV27 and TRBJ2-1; the D call from TCRdb, TRBD1, cannot be confirmed without DNA. CDR3 size: 14 residues. Germline lookup yields CDR1 MNHEY and CDR2 SMNVEV (reference sequence). CDR3 in amino acids: CASSLGDSYNEQFF.

The chain carries TRBV5-4 and TRBJ1-1; TCRdb gives TRBD1 as the D gene, but with no DNA this cannot be confirmed. Germline V gene sequence: CDR1 SGHNT, CDR2 YYREEE (reference sequence). The CDR3 has 15 residues. CDR3 loop: CASSQHGTVNTEAFF.

The rearrangement joins TRBV28 to TRBJ2-7; TCRdb names TRBD1, which stays unverified in the absence of DNA. The CDR3 spans 14 residues. The germline CDR1 and CDR2 sequences are MDHEN and SYDVKM. The CDR3 loop reads CASSPRDGSYEQYF.

The chain is built from TRBV7-3 and TRBJ2-1; TCRdb reports TRBD1, a call that lacks DNA to check it against. The CDR3 is 14 amino acids. Germline-derived CDR1 and CDR2 are SGHTA and FQGTGA. CDR3 sequence: CASSLSGGADEQFF.

The chain uses TRBV7-9 and TRBJ1-1; TCRdb reports TRBD1, a call that lacks DNA to check it against. CDR3 length: 15 residues. CDR1 is SEHNR and CDR2 is FQNEAQ in the germline V gene (reference sequence). The CDR3 is CASSLAPGMNTEAFF.

The rearrangement joins TRBV5-1 to TRBJ2-1; TCRdb's assignment of TRBD2 cannot be checked, as there is no DNA. Germline V gene data show CDR1 as SGHRS and CDR2 as YFSETQ. The CDR3 length is 17 residues. This CDR3 is CASSPGLAGGLYNEQFF.

J is TRBJ1-1 and V is TRBV2; the TCRdb D gene call, TRBD1, has no DNA to confirm it. This CDR3 has 16 residues. Germline CDR1 reads SNHLY; CDR2 reads FYNNEI. This chain's CDR3 is CASSEARGTANTEAFF.

This sequence joins TRBV28 and TRBJ2-1. The germline V gene encodes CDR1 MDHEN and CDR2 SYDVKM. CDR3 length: 15 amino acids. CDR3 sequence reads: CASSLLGRSDNEQFF.

CDR3 amino acids: CASSSAVGVQETQYF. The V call is TRBV27, the J call TRBJ2-5; TCRdb lists TRBD1, though no DNA is available to test this call. The CDR3 has 15 residues. Germline V gene sequence: CDR1 MNHEY, CDR2 SMNVEV (reference sequence).

The chain links TRBV20-1 to TRBJ1-2; as DNA is missing, the TRBD1 call by TCRdb cannot be tested. Germline CDR1 reads DFQATT; CDR2 reads SNEGSKA (reference sequence). The CDR3 has 13 residues. The CDR3 loop reads CSARTGGADAYTF.

The V gene is TRBV5-1, the J gene TRBJ2-1; TCRdb designates TRBD2, a call that cannot be tested without DNA. This CDR3 has 16 residues. The V gene's germline CDR1 is SGHRS and CDR2 YFSETQ. CDR3 loop: CASSPGSGRSGYEQFF.

The CDR3 here is CASPPGQGSYNEQFF. The chain carries TRBV12-2 and TRBJ2-1; TCRdb's D call of TRBD1 is untestable without DNA. TRBV12-2 is deemed a pseudogene. CDR3 length equals 15 residues.

The CDR3 here is CASSLGGGLAKNIQYF. The V gene is TRBV12-3 or TRBV12-4, the J gene TRBJ2-4; TCRdb's assignment of TRBD1 cannot be checked, as there is no DNA. The CDR3 is 16 amino acids.

CDR3 sequence: CASSPLQGAHQETQYF. The V call is TRBV7-2, the J call TRBJ2-5; TCRdb indicates TRBD1, and absent DNA this call remains unverified. This CDR3 is built from 16 residues. Germline V lookup: CDR1 SGHTA, CDR2 FQGNSA.

This chain links TRBV13 with TRBJ1-2; there is no DNA to check the TCRdb D call of TRBD1. The CDR3 is made up of 15 amino acids. CDR1 and CDR2 from the germline V gene are PRHDT and FYEKMQ (reference sequence). The CDR3 sequence: CASSLGQGSGYGYTF.

This chain joins TRBV12-3 or TRBV12-4 and TRBJ2-5; TCRdb lists TRBD2, though no DNA is available to test this call. The CDR3 has 16 amino acids. The CDR3 sequence is CASSTTSGGIQETQYF.

The chain is built from TRBV9 and TRBJ1-2; TCRdb's D call of TRBD1 is untestable without DNA. The length of the CDR3 is 16 residues. The V gene's germline CDR1 is SGDLS and CDR2 YYNGEE. The CDR3: CASSITTTGLGIGYTF. Complete variable domain (other parts from reference TRBV9 and TRBJ1-2): DSGVTQTPKHLITATGQRVTLRCSPRSGDLSVYWYQQSLDQGLQFLIQYYNGEERAKGNILERFSAQQFPDLHSELNLSSLELGDSALYFCASSITTTGLGIGYTFGSGTRLTVV.

The gene calls are TRBV5-5 and TRBJ1-2; TCRdb indicates TRBD1, and absent DNA this call remains unverified. CDR1 is SGHKS, CDR2 YYEKEE, per germline (reference sequence). CDR3 length equals 16 residues. The CDR3 spells CASSLTAPGASYGYTF.